These T cell receptor beta chains were read from a single sample in a study of vaccination and CD4 T cells after COVID-19. These receptors' antigens are unknown. TCRdb recomputed calls from the PCR reads with MiXCR, one row per CDR3 protein. Of about 27,000 distinct CDR3 sequences in the sample, roughly 57% are singletons; the top ten hold about 17%. The material was CD4+ T cells from blood, cultured in vitro, obtained after SARS-CoV-2 vaccination. These receptors all come from a human donor who received a COVID-19 vaccine. CDR3s include the opening cysteine and the closing phenylalanine or tryptophan. D genes are given only for firm matches. The listing skips clone size in some rows; elsewhere it reads once, few, many or a size class.

V gene: TRBV2
D gene: .
J gene: TRBJ2-3
clone size: few
CDR3 DNA: TGTGCCAGCAGTGAAGAAGCTTCAGATACGCAGTATTTT
CDR3 protein: CASSEEASDTQYF

V gene: TRBV6-1
D gene: TRBD1
J gene: TRBJ2-7
clone size: .
CDR3 DNA: TGTGCCAGCAGTACAACCACAGGGGCGACCTACGAGCAGTACTTC
CDR3 protein: CASSTTTGATYEQYF

V gene: TRBV20-1
D gene: .
J gene: TRBJ1-2
clone size: .
CDR3 DNA: TGCAGTGCTAGCGACACCGCTAACTATGGCTACACCTTC
CDR3 protein: CSASDTANYGYTF

V gene: TRBV6-1
D gene: .
J gene: TRBJ1-1
clone size: .
CDR3 DNA: TGTGCCATCAGTGGCCGTCAGGTGAACACTGAAGCTTTCTTT
CDR3 protein: CAISGRQVNTEAFF

V gene: TRBV6-1
D gene: .
J gene: TRBJ2-5
clone size: once
CDR3 DNA: TGTGCCAGCAACCGGCAGGGCCACCAAGAGACCCAGTACTTC
CDR3 protein: CASNRQGHQETQYF

V gene: TRBV2
D gene: .
J gene: TRBJ1-2
clone size: few
CDR3 DNA: TGTGCCAGCAGCTTGCCACCATGGACAGCGAACTATGGCTACACCTTC
CDR3 protein: CASSLPPWTANYGYTF

V gene: TRBV7-8
D gene: .
J gene: TRBJ2-7
clone size: few
CDR3 DNA: TGTGCCAGCAGCTTAGGGATCAACTCCTACGAGCAGTACTTC
CDR3 protein: CASSLGINSYEQYF

V gene: TRBV6-2/TRBV6-3
D gene: .
J gene: TRBJ1-2
clone size: .
CDR3 DNA: TGTGCCAGCAGTTACAGCAGCTTCTATGGCTACACCTTC
CDR3 protein: CASSYSSFYGYTF

V gene: TRBV6-1
D gene: .
J gene: TRBJ2-7
clone size: few
CDR3 DNA: TGTGCCAGCAGTGTTCAGGGCTCGGGTTTCGAGCAGTACTTC
CDR3 protein: CASSVQGSGFEQYF

V gene: TRBV6-5
D gene: TRBD2
J gene: TRBJ2-3
clone size: .
CDR3 DNA: TGTGCCAGCAGTTACGGAGCGGGGAGCACAGATACGCAGTATTTT
CDR3 protein: CASSYGAGSTDTQYF

V gene: TRBV7-9
D gene: .
J gene: TRBJ2-3
clone size: .
CDR3 DNA: TGTGCCAGCAGCCTCTACAGGGAGGTGGGCACAGATACGCAGTATTTT
CDR3 protein: CASSLYREVGTDTQYF

V gene: TRBV10-2
D gene: TRBD1
J gene: TRBJ2-7
clone size: .
CDR3 DNA: TGCGCCAGCCGGCAGGGGGTCGATGTACGCGAGCAGTACTTC
CDR3 protein: CASRQGVDVREQYF

V gene: TRBV5-4
D gene: .
J gene: TRBJ2-5
clone size: .
CDR3 DNA: TGTGCCAGCAGCTCGGACCTGGGGGAAGAGACCCAGTACTTC
CDR3 protein: CASSSDLGEETQYF

V gene: TRBV5-6
D gene: TRBD1
J gene: TRBJ2-1
clone size: .
CDR3 DNA: TGTGCCAGCAGCTTGGGCAGGGGGCGCGTCCCCCCCTACAATGAGCAGTTCTTC
CDR3 protein: CASSLGRGRVPPYNEQFF

V gene: TRBV6-1
D gene: .
J gene: TRBJ2-3
clone size: .
CDR3 DNA: TGTGCCAGCACCATTACAGGGTTGGATACGCAGTATTTT
CDR3 protein: CASTITGLDTQYF

V gene: TRBV24-1
D gene: .
J gene: TRBJ1-2
clone size: once
CDR3 DNA: TGTGCCACCAGCGGAAGTGATTTCGAAGGGCGGAGCTATGGCTACACCTTC
CDR3 protein: CATSGSDFEGRSYGYTF

V gene: TRBV24-1
D gene: .
J gene: TRBJ1-5
clone size: once
CDR3 DNA: TGTGCCACCAGTGATCAAGGAGGGCCCCAGCATTTT
CDR3 protein: CATSDQGGPQHF

V gene: TRBV20-1
D gene: .
J gene: TRBJ1-1
clone size: .
CDR3 DNA: TGCAGTGCTAGGGACAACCAGGGGCGTATCGCTTTCTTT
CDR3 protein: CSARDNQGRIAFF

V gene: TRBV12-3/TRBV12-4
D gene: .
J gene: TRBJ2-1
clone size: .
CDR3 DNA: TGTGCCAGCAGTTTATCCGTGAGCTCCTACAATGAGCAGTTCTTC
CDR3 protein: CASSLSVSSYNEQFF

V gene: TRBV27
D gene: .
J gene: TRBJ2-7
clone size: .
CDR3 DNA: TGTGCCAGCAGTTCGGGGACACAACTCTTATACGAGCAGTACTTC
CDR3 protein: CASSSGTQLLYEQYF

V gene: TRBV20-1
D gene: .
J gene: TRBJ2-5
clone size: .
CDR3 DNA: TGCGGTGCTAGAGATTGGAGGGAGGAGACCCAGTACTTC
CDR3 protein: CGARDWREETQYF

V gene: TRBV6-1
D gene: TRBD2
J gene: TRBJ2-2
clone size: .
CDR3 DNA: TGTGCCAGCAGTCTAGCGGGGGGGCCCACCGGGGAGCTGTTTTTT
CDR3 protein: CASSLAGGPTGELFF

V gene: TRBV15
D gene: TRBD2
J gene: TRBJ2-2
clone size: .
CDR3 DNA: TGTGCCACCAGCAGAGATGGTAGCGGGGGGTTTACGAACACCGGGGAGCTGTTTTTT
CDR3 protein: CATSRDGSGGFTNTGELFF

V gene: TRBV5-1
D gene: .
J gene: TRBJ2-3
clone size: .
CDR3 DNA: TGCGCCAGCAGCTTGGTTGGCGCTAGCACAGATACGCAGTATTTT
CDR3 protein: CASSLVGASTDTQYF

V gene: TRBV7-4
D gene: TRBD1
J gene: TRBJ2-1
clone size: .
CDR3 DNA: TGTGCCAGCAGTCGGACAGGGGATTTTAGTGAGCAGTTCTTC
CDR3 protein: CASSRTGDFSEQFF

V gene: TRBV5-1
D gene: TRBD1
J gene: TRBJ2-1
clone size: once
CDR3 DNA: TGCGCCAGCAGCCCGGGACAGGGCTCCTACAATGAGCAGTTCTTC
CDR3 protein: CASSPGQGSYNEQFF

V gene: TRBV11-3
D gene: .
J gene: TRBJ1-1
clone size: .
CDR3 DNA: TGTGCCGGCAGCTTAGGGGAAAAGACCTTCTTT
CDR3 protein: CAGSLGEKTFF

V gene: TRBV12-3/TRBV12-4
D gene: .
J gene: TRBJ2-5
clone size: .
CDR3 DNA: TGTGCCAGCAGTTTAGTTCACGGGGGCCAAGAGACCCAGTACTTC
CDR3 protein: CASSLVHGGQETQYF

V gene: TRBV20-1
D gene: .
J gene: TRBJ2-7
clone size: .
CDR3 DNA: TGCAGTGCTAGAGCGGTCCAGGACATTAAGCAGTACTTC
CDR3 protein: CSARAVQDIKQYF

V gene: TRBV7-3
D gene: .
J gene: TRBJ2-5
clone size: .
CDR3 DNA: TGTGCCAGCAGCTTAGTCGCCAACAGGGAAGAGACCCAGTACTTC
CDR3 protein: CASSLVANREETQYF

V gene: TRBV10-3
D gene: TRBD1
J gene: TRBJ2-5
clone size: .
CDR3 DNA: TGTGCCATCAGTAACGGACAGGTTAGGGAAGAGACCCAGTACTTC
CDR3 protein: CAISNGQVREETQYF

V gene: TRBV12-3/TRBV12-4
D gene: .
J gene: TRBJ1-3
clone size: .
CDR3 DNA: TGTGCCAGCAGTTTAGCGGCCGGCAGACCTGGAAACACCATATATTTT
CDR3 protein: CASSLAAGRPGNTIYF

V gene: TRBV7-9
D gene: .
J gene: TRBJ1-2
clone size: .
CDR3 DNA: TGTGCCAGCAGCCTGCCCGGCAGTAACTATGGCTACACCTTC
CDR3 protein: CASSLPGSNYGYTF

V gene: TRBV6-1
D gene: TRBD1
J gene: TRBJ2-5
clone size: .
CDR3 DNA: TGTGCCAGCTGCCTTAACAGGGGGCGCCAGGAGACCCAGTACTTC
CDR3 protein: CASCLNRGRQETQYF

V gene: TRBV6-4
D gene: .
J gene: TRBJ1-2
clone size: once
CDR3 DNA: TGTGCCAGCAGCGATGGAGGAGCCGGGGGCTACACCTTC
CDR3 protein: CASSDGGAGGYTF

V gene: TRBV19
D gene: .
J gene: TRBJ1-2
clone size: few
CDR3 DNA: TGTGCCACCCGGGACCATACTAACTATGGCTACACCTTC
CDR3 protein: CATRDHTNYGYTF

V gene: TRBV10-3
D gene: .
J gene: TRBJ1-1
clone size: few
CDR3 DNA: TGTGCCATCAGTGACATGGGGCGCACTGAAGCTTTCTTT
CDR3 protein: CAISDMGRTEAFF

V gene: TRBV6-1
D gene: TRBD1
J gene: TRBJ1-1
clone size: .
CDR3 DNA: TGTGCCAGCAGTGAAGCCATAAACAGGGGGAACACTGAAGCTTTCTTT
CDR3 protein: CASSEAINRGNTEAFF

V gene: TRBV19
D gene: .
J gene: TRBJ1-1
clone size: .
CDR3 DNA: TGTGCCAGTAGTCCTTATTCTGGCGGGGACACTGAAGCTTTCTTT
CDR3 protein: CASSPYSGGDTEAFF

V gene: TRBV7-9
D gene: .
J gene: TRBJ1-6
clone size: few
CDR3 DNA: TGTGCCAGCAGCTTACACAGAAACACCAATTCACCCCTCCACTTT
CDR3 protein: CASSLHRNTNSPLHF

V gene: TRBV2
D gene: .
J gene: TRBJ1-3
clone size: once
CDR3 DNA: TGTGCCAGCAGTGACGAAGTTTGGAACACCATATATTTT
CDR3 protein: CASSDEVWNTIYF

V gene: TRBV6-1
D gene: .
J gene: TRBJ2-6
clone size: .
CDR3 DNA: TGTGCCAGCAGACCGCCCTCCACGCGGGCCAACGTCCTGACTTTC
CDR3 protein: CASRPPSTRANVLTF

V gene: TRBV19
D gene: .
J gene: TRBJ1-3
clone size: .
CDR3 DNA: TGTGCCAGTAGAAAGAGACAGACAGCCTCTGGAAACACCATATATTTT
CDR3 protein: CASRKRQTASGNTIYF

V gene: TRBV6-5
D gene: .
J gene: TRBJ1-2
clone size: .
CDR3 DNA: TGTGCCAGCAGTTACGGGGTCGGCGGAGGCTACACCTTC
CDR3 protein: CASSYGVGGGYTF

V gene: TRBV6-5
D gene: .
J gene: TRBJ2-7
clone size: .
CDR3 DNA: TGTGCCAGCAGTTACTCACTAGCCTACGAGCAGTACTTC
CDR3 protein: CASSYSLAYEQYF

V gene: TRBV25-1
D gene: TRBD2
J gene: TRBJ2-5
clone size: .
CDR3 DNA: TGTGCCAGCAGTGAATCCCTAGCGGGGCAAGAGACCCAGTACTTC
CDR3 protein: CASSESLAGQETQYF

V gene: TRBV27
D gene: .
J gene: TRBJ2-3
clone size: medium-sized
CDR3 DNA: TGTGCCAGCAGCACCTCCGCCGCAGATACGCAGTATTTT
CDR3 protein: CASSTSAADTQYF

V gene: TRBV20-1
D gene: .
J gene: TRBJ2-1
clone size: .
CDR3 DNA: TGCAGTGCTGAGGGTTCCGGACAGCCGAGTAATGAGCAGTTCTTC
CDR3 protein: CSAEGSGQPSNEQFF

V gene: TRBV12-3/TRBV12-4
D gene: .
J gene: TRBJ1-2
clone size: few
CDR3 DNA: TGTGCCAGCAGTTTAGCCGGGACACCGAAAAACTATGGCTACACCTTC
CDR3 protein: CASSLAGTPKNYGYTF

V gene: TRBV14
D gene: TRBD1
J gene: TRBJ2-5
clone size: .
CDR3 DNA: TGTGCCAGCGCCTCCTTGACAGGGGAGGAGACCCAGTACTTC
CDR3 protein: CASASLTGEETQYF

V gene: TRBV2
D gene: TRBD2
J gene: TRBJ2-3
clone size: .
CDR3 DNA: TGTGCCAGCAGTGCTTCGGGACTAGCGGGGGTACTTAGCACAGATACGCAGTATTTT
CDR3 protein: CASSASGLAGVLSTDTQYF

V gene: TRBV7-8
D gene: TRBD1
J gene: TRBJ2-3
clone size: .
CDR3 DNA: TGTGCCAGCAGCTTAGTTACAGGGGGCAGCACAGATACGCAGTATTTT
CDR3 protein: CASSLVTGGSTDTQYF